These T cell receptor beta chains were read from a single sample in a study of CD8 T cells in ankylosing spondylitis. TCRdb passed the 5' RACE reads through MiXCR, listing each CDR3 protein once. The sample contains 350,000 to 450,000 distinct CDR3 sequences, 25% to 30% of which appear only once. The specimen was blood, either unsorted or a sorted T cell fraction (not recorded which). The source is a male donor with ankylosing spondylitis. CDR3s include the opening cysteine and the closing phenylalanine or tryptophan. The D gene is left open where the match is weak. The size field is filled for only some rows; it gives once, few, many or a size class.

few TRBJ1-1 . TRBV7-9 CASSLEQLNTEAFF TGTGCCAGCAGCTTAGAACAGTTGAACACTGAAGCTTTCTTT
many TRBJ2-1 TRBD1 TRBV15 CATSVRQGAYNEQFF TGTGCCACCAGCGTAAGACAGGGAGCCTACAATGAGCAGTTCTTC
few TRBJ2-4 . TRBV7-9 CASSLEAGQQNF TGTGCCAGCAGCTTAGAAGCGGGACAGCAGAACTTC
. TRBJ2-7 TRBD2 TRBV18 CASSPRGTSGINYEQYF TGTGCCAGCTCACCCAGGGGAACTAGCGGAATTAACTACGAGCAGTACTTC
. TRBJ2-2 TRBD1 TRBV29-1 CSVRRGQTGELFF TGCAGCGTTCGAAGGGGGCAAACCGGGGAGCTGTTTTTT
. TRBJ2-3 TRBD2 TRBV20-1 CSARSGSSGDTQYF TGCAGTGCCCGCAGCGGGAGCTCGGGAGATACGCAGTATTTT
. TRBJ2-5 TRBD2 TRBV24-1 CATSDQGLAGASETQYF TGTGCCACCAGTGATCAGGGACTAGCGGGAGCGTCAGAGACCCAGTACTTC
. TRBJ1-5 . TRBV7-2 CASSLEGRRPQHF TGTGCCAGCAGCTTAGAAGGCAGGCGGCCCCAGCATTTT
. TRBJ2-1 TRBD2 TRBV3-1 CASSLPLAGRHSYNEQFF TGTGCCAGCAGCCTTCCTCTAGCGGGGAGACACTCTTACAATGAGCAGTTCTTC
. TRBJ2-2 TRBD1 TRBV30 CAWSVLGRGRAGELFF TGTGCCTGGAGTGTATTAGGCAGGGGGCGCGCCGGGGAGCTGTTTTTT
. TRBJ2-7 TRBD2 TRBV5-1 CASSWTSGASYEQYF TGCGCCAGCAGCTGGACTAGCGGTGCTAGCTACGAGCAGTACTTC
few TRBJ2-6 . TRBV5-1 CATSGDSGANVLTF TGCGCCACCTCCGGAGACTCTGGGGCCAACGTCCTGACTTTC
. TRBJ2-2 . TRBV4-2 CASSQPLSGELFF TGTGCCAGCAGCCAGCCCCTGAGCGGGGAGCTGTTTTTT
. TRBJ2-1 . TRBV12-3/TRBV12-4 CASSLSGNGDEQFF TGTGCCAGCAGTTTGAGCGGTAATGGGGATGAGCAGTTCTTC
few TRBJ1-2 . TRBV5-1 CASSVHSQGSNYGYTF TGCGCCAGCAGCGTCCACTCTCAGGGAAGTAACTATGGCTACACCTTC
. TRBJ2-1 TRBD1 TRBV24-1 CATSDHLYGQVVNEQFF TGTGCCACCAGTGATCACCTCTACGGACAGGTGGTAAATGAGCAGTTCTTC
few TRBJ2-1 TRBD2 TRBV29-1 CSGSGSSYNEQFF TGCAGCGGTAGCGGGAGCTCCTACAATGAGCAGTTCTTC
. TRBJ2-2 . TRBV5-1 CASSRPSTRTLGNTGELFF TGCGCCAGCAGCCGCCCCTCGACAAGGACCTTAGGGAACACCGGGGAGCTGTTTTTT
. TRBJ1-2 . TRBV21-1 CASSKSRREHGDGYTF TGTGCCAGCAGCAAAAGCCGCCGGGAACATGGGGATGGCTACACCTTC
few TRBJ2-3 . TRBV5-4 CASSPGTQPSTDTQYF TGTGCCAGCAGCCCCGGGACCCAACCTAGCACAGATACGCAGTATTTT
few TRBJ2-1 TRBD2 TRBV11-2 CASSLNPGLAGSNEQFF TGTGCCAGCAGCTTAAATCCGGGACTAGCGGGGTCTAATGAGCAGTTCTTC
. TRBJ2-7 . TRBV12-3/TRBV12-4 CASSSQGTQLYEQYF TGTGCCAGCAGTTCCCAGGGGACGCAACTCTACGAGCAGTACTTC
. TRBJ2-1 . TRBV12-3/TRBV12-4 CASSLGAGGNEQFF TGTGCCAGCAGTTTAGGGGCAGGGGGGAATGAGCAGTTCTTC
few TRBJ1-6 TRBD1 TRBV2 CASRGQLESPLHF TGTGCCAGCAGGGGACAGTTAGAGTCACCCCTCCACTTT
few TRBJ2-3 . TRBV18 CASSPPSGNTDTQYF TGTGCCAGCTCACCACCTAGCGGCAACACAGATACGCAGTATTTT
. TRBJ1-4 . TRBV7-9 CASSFGGVEKLFF TGTGCCAGCAGCTTCGGGGGGGTCGAAAAACTGTTTTTT
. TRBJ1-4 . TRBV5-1 CASSTGGIGEKLFF TGCGCCAGCAGCACCGGGGGGATTGGGGAAAAACTGTTTTTT
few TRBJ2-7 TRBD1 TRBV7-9 CASSSPGQGALEQYF TGTGCCAGCAGTTCGCCGGGACAGGGGGCTCTCGAGCAGTACTTC
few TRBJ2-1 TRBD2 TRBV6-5 CASTLSRREGLHNEQFF TGTGCCAGCACTTTGAGTCGGCGGGAGGGCCTCCACAATGAGCAGTTCTTC
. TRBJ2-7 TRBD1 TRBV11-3 CASSLGETGNDEQYF TGTGCCAGCAGCTTAGGTGAGACAGGGAACGACGAGCAGTACTTC
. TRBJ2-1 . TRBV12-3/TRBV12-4 CASSPPRGAGINNEQFF TGTGCCAGCAGTCCACCCCGGGGGGCGGGTATTAACAATGAGCAGTTCTTC
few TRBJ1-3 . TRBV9 CASSAAGNTIYF TGTGCCAGCAGTGCCGCCGGAAACACCATATATTTT
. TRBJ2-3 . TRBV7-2 CASSLEGSGDTQYF TGTGCCAGCAGCTTAGAGGGATCGGGAGATACGCAGTATTTT
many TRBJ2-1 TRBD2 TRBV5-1 CASSLDGSREGWYNEQFF TGCGCCAGCAGCTTGGACGGCTCGCGGGAGGGGTGGTACAATGAGCAGTTCTTC
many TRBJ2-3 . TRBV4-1 CASSQGLPGYTTKKTDTQYF TGCGCCAGCAGCCAAGGTTTGCCGGGGTACACAACAAAGAAAACAGATACGCAGTATTTT
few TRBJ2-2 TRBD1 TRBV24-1 CATSDPGQGWTGELFF TGTGCCACCAGTGATCCCGGACAGGGGTGGACCGGGGAGCTGTTTTTT
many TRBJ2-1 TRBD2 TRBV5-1 CASSLGAGGHNEQFF TGCGCCAGCAGCTTAGGAGCGGGAGGACACAATGAGCAGTTCTTC
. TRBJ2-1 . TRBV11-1 CASSNRAGQRYNEQFF TGTGCCAGCAGCAACCGCGCAGGACAGAGATACAATGAGCAGTTCTTC
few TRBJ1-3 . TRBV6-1 CASSEKGTGNTIYF TGTGCCAGCAGTGAAAAGGGAACTGGAAACACCATATATTTT
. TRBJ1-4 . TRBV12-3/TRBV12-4 CASSLDIAGEKLFF TGTGCCAGCAGTTTAGATATAGCCGGGGAAAAACTGTTTTTT
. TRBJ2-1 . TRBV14 CASSQGAHRDMNNEQFF TGTGCCAGCAGCCAAGGGGCCCACAGGGATATGAACAATGAGCAGTTCTTC
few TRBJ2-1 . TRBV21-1 CASSKGTGSYNEQFF TGTGCCAGCAGCAAAGGGACAGGTTCCTACAATGAGCAGTTCTTC
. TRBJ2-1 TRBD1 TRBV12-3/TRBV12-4 CASIQTGPSYNEQFF TGTGCCAGCATCCAGACAGGGCCCTCCTACAATGAGCAGTTCTTC
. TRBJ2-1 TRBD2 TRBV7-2 CASSSRSSGTSYNEQFF TGTGCCAGCAGCTCAAGGAGTTCCGGGACTAGCTACAATGAGCAGTTCTTC
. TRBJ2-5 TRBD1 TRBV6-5 CASSYPGGVRRETQYF TGTGCCAGCAGTTACCCAGGGGGCGTTAGAAGGGAGACCCAGTACTTC
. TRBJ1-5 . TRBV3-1 CASSQEGVGQPQHF TGTGCCAGCAGCCAAGAGGGGGTCGGTCAGCCCCAGCATTTT
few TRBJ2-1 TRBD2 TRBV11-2 CASSESGTRSYNEQFF TGTGCCAGCAGCGAATCCGGGACTAGATCCTACAATGAGCAGTTCTTC
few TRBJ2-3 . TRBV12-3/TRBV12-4 CASSDGRRRGTDTQYF TGTGCCAGCAGTGACGGCAGGAGGCGGGGCACAGATACGCAGTATTTT
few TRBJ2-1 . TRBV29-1 CSVLTGSYNEQFF TGCAGCGTTCTAACAGGCTCCTACAATGAGCAGTTCTTC
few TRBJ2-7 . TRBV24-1 CATSDEDSDEQYF TGTGCCACCAGTGACGAGGACAGTGACGAGCAGTACTTC
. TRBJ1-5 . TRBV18 CASSPEITGLGNQPQHF TGTGCCAGCTCACCTGAAATTACAGGGCTGGGCAATCAGCCCCAGCATTTT